Reported below is one TCR beta chain. As yet, its antigen is unknown. This sample is drawn from a study of cytomegalovirus exposure and HLA in healthy donors. Study-wide points: TCR beta sequences reportedly predicted most subjects' HLA-A and HLA-B alleles accurately.

The PCR had 60 Vbeta and 13 Jbeta primers. This table comes from immunoSEQ multiplex PCR, and its TCRdb copy is limited to in-frame clones, with some not included. The sample records roughly 150,000 clones, about four fifths being singletons. CMV serostatus was not recorded for this donor. Germline lookup yields CDR1 WSHSY and CDR2 SAAADI. The CDR3 is made up of 15 amino acids. The V end was cut by 3 bases, the J end by 3 bases, with 13 bases between. The J gene is TRBJ2-3, the V gene TRBV10-2; tentative D call: TRBD1 (5 bases). The receptor comes from a man younger than 40 in good health. Sequencing was carried out using PBMCs. CDR3 sequence: CASSDFLAGTDTQYF. The DNA for the CDR3 is TGCGCCAGCAGTGACTTCTTGGCAGGGACAGATACGCAGTATTTT.